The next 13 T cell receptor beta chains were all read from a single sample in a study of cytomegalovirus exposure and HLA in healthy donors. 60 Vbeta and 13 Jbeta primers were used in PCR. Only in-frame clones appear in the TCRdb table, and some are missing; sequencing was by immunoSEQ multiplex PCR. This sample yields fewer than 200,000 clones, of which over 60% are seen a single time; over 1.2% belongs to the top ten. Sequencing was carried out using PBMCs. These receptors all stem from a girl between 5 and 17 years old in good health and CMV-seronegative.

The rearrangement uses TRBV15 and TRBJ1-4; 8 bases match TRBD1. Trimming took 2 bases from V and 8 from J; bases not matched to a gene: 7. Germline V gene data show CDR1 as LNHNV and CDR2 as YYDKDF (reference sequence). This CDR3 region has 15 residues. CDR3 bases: TGTGCCACCAGCAGATCCACGGACAGGGCCGAAAAACTGTTTTTT. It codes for CATSRSTDRAEKLFF.

This CDR3 is CASSILNSGATEAFF. Written as DNA, the CDR3 is TGTGCCAGTAGTATACTAAATTCAGGGGCCACTGAAGCTTTCTTT. The chain uses TRBV19 and TRBJ1-1, with D perhaps TRBD1 (6 bases). Germline loops: CDR1 LNHDA, CDR2 SQIVND (reference sequence). The V and J ends lost 2 bases and 4 bases respectively, with 14 bases between them. This CDR3 spans 15 amino acids. Supplemented by reference TRBV19 and TRBJ1-1, the full variable domain reads DGGITQSPKYLFRKEGQNVTLSCEQNLNHDAMYWYRQDPGQGLRLIYYSQIVNDFQKGDIAEGYSVSREKKESFPLTVTSAQKNPTAFYLCASSILNSGATEAFFGQGTRLTVV.

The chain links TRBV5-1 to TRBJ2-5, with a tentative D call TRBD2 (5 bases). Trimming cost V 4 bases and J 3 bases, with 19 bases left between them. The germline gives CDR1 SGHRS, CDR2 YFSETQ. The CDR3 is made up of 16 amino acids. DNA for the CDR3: TGCGCCAGCAGCAGCCGGGGTCCCCGGTTGGAAGAGACCCAGTACTTC. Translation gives CASSSRGPRLEETQYF.

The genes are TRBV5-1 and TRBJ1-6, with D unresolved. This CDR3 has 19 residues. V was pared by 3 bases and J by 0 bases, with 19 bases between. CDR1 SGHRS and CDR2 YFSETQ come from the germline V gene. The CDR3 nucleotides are TGCGCCAGCAGCTCCTCCGGGATAATGTCAAGCTCCTATAATTCACCCCTCCACTTT. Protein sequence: CASSSSGIMSSSYNSPLHF.

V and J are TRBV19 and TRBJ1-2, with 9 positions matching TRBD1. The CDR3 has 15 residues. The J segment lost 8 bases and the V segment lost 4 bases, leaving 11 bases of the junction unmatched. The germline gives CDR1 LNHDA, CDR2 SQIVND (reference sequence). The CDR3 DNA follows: TGTGCCAGTAGTAGCCCCGACAGGGGGTCCGCCGGCTACACCTTC. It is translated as CASSSPDRGSAGYTF.

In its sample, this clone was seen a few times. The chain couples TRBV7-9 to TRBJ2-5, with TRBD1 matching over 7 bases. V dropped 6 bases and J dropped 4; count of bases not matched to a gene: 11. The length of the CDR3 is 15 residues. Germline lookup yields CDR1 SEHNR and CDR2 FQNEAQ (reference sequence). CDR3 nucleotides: TGTGCCAGCAGACCGGTGACAGGGTTTGGAGAGACCCAGTACTTC. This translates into CASRPVTGFGETQYF. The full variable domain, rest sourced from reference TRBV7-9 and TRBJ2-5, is DTGVSQNPRHKITKRGQNVTFRCDPISEHNRLYWYRQTLGQGPEFLTYFQNEAQLEKSRLLSDRFSAERPKGSFSTLEIQRTEQGDSAMYLCASRPVTGFGETQYFGPGTRLLVL.

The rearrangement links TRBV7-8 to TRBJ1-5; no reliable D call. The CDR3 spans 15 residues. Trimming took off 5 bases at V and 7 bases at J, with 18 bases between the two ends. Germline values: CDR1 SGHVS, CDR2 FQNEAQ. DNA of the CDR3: TGTGCCAGCAGCCTAGTGGTTACAGCAAGACAGCCCCAGCATTTT. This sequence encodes CASSLVVTARQPQHF. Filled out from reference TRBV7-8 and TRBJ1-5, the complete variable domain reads GAGVSQSPRYKVAKRGQDVALRCDPISGHVSLFWYQQALGQGPEFLTYFQNEAQLDKSGLPSDRFFAERPEGSVSTLKIQRTQQEDSAVYLCASSLVVTARQPQHFGDGTRLSIL.

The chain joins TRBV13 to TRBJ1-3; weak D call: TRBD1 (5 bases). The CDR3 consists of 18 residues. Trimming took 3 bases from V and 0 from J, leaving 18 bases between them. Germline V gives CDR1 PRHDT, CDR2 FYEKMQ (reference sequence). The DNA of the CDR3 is TGTGCCAGCAGCTTCGCTCAGCGACAGACGCTCTCTGGAAACACCATATATTTT. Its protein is CASSFAQRQTLSGNTIYF. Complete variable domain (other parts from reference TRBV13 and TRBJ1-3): AAGVIQSPRHLIKEKRETATLKCYPIPRHDTVYWYQQGPGQDPQFLISFYEKMQSDKGSIPDRFSAQQFSDYHSELNMSSLELGDSALYFCASSFAQRQTLSGNTIYFGEGSWLTVV.

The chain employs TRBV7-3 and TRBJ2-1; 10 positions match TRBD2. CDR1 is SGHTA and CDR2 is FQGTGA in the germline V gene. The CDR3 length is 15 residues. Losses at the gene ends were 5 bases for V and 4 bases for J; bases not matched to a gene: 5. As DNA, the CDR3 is TGTGCCAGCAGCCAAACTAGCGGGGATTACAATGAGCAGTTCTTC. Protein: CASSQTSGDYNEQFF.

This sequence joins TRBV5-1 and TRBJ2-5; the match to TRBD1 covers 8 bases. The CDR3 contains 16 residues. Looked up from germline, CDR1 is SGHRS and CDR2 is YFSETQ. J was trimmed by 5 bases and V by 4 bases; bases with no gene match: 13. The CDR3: CASSPGGQVMLETQYF. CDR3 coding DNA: TGCGCCAGCAGCCCAGGGGGACAGGTGATGCTGGAGACCCAGTACTTC.

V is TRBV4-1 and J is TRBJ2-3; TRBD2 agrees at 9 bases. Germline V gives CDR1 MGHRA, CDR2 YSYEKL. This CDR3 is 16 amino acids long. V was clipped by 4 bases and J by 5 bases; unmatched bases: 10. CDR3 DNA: TGCGCCAGCAGCCCGATCGGACTAGCGATCGGAGATACGCAGTATTTT. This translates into CASSPIGLAIGDTQYF.

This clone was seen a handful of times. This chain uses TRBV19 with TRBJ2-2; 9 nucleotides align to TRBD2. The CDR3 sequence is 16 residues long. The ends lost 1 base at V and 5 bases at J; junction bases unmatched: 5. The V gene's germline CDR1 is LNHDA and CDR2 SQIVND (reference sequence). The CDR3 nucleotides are TGTGCCAGTAGTATAGTAGCGGGGGACCTTACCGGGGAGCTGTTTTTT. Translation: CASSIVAGDLTGELFF.

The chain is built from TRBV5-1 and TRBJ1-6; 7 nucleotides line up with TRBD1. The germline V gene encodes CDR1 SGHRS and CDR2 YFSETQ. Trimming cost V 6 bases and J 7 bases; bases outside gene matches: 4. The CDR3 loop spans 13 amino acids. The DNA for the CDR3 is TGCGCCAGCAAGGAGGGGGCGAATTCACCCCTCCACTTT. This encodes CASKEGANSPLHF.